This is a list of T cell receptor beta chains from one sample in a study of patients and donors after allogeneic stem cell transplantation. A single record per CDR3 protein comes from TCRdb applying MiXCR to the RT-PCR reads. Here the sample spans over 400,000 distinct CDR3 sequences, 16% being singletons. The sequenced sample consisted of blood, either unsorted or a sorted T cell fraction (not recorded which). Receptors originate from a human donor who was either an allogeneic HSCT recipient or a stem cell or donor lymphocyte infusion donor (not recorded which). It is not recorded whose cells these are; they may come from a transplant donor. Each CDR3 is given with its conserved first and last residue. D genes are given only for firm matches. Expanded clones are given a class, and other clones once, few, many or no size at all.

abundance,d_gene,v_gene,j_gene,CDR3aa,CDR3nt
-,-,TRBV29-1,TRBJ1-2,CSVEGGQGGGYTF,TGCAGCGTTGAGGGAGGGCAGGGAGGCGGCTACACCTTC
few,-,TRBV12-3/TRBV12-4,TRBJ2-3,CASSLGSGAATDTQYF,TGTGCCAGCAGTTTAGGCTCAGGGGCGGCCACAGATACGCAGTATTTT
many,TRBD2,TRBV12-3/TRBV12-4,TRBJ2-1,CASRYTTGGFYEQFF,TGTGCCAGCAGGTACACCACCGGGGGGTTCTATGAGCAGTTCTTC
-,-,TRBV5-6,TRBJ2-7,CASSFLREQYF,TGTGCCAGCAGCTTCCTCAGAGAGCAGTACTTC
-,TRBD1,TRBV5-6,TRBJ1-6,CASRYRGQSSYNSPLHF,TGTGCCAGCAGGTACCGGGGACAGAGCTCCTATAATTCACCCCTCCACTTT
-,-,TRBV20-1,TRBJ2-1,CSATEPAYNEQFF,TGCAGTGCCACGGAACCAGCCTACAATGAGCAGTTCTTC
few,TRBD2,TRBV20-1,TRBJ2-1,CSARDHGGRAYNEQFF,TGCAGTGCTAGAGACCACGGCGGGAGGGCCTACAATGAGCAGTTCTTC
once,-,TRBV7-3,TRBJ2-1,CASTAGTYPTAGQFF,TGTGCCAGCACCGCCGGGACTTATCCTACGGCAGGGCAGTTCTTC
many,-,TRBV5-1,TRBJ2-7,CASSLEVSYEQYF,TGCGCCAGCAGCTTGGAGGTGTCCTACGAGCAGTACTTC
once,TRBD2,TRBV29-1,TRBJ2-2,CSVGGLVSTGELFF,TGCAGCGTTGGCGGACTAGTCTCCACCGGGGAGCTGTTTTTT
few,-,TRBV7-9,TRBJ1-1,CASTPRQNTEAFF,TGTGCCAGCACCCCCCGCCAGAACACTGAAGCTTTCTTT
few,-,TRBV21-1,TRBJ2-2,CASSPFTGGLNTGELFF,TGTGCCAGCAGTCCTTTCACAGGGGGCCTGAACACCGGGGAGCTGTTTTTT
few,-,TRBV20-1,TRBJ1-3,CSASEGSGNTIYF,TGCAGTGCTAGTGAGGGTTCTGGAAACACCATATATTTT
-,-,TRBV5-1,TRBJ1-1,CASSLEIGSGNTEAFF,TGCGCCAGCAGCTTGGAGATCGGCAGCGGGAACACTGAAGCTTTCTTT